Presented here are 5 T cell receptor beta chains from one specimen sequenced in a study of T-cell memory formation after mild COVID-19. MiXCR was run by TCRdb on the 5' RACE reads, yielding one entry per CDR3 protein. The sample yields fewer than 200,000 distinct CDR3 sequences, around a fifth seen once. The specimen sequenced was PBMCs or a T cell subset sorted from them (not recorded which). The receptors shown here come from an adult woman who had mild COVID-19 (a few samples of this study predate the infection). Cell type and time point are not known.

This clonotype was found many times. This chain uses TRBV7-6 with TRBJ2-7; 7 bases align to TRBD1. This CDR3 is 15 amino acids long. V trimming: 1 base; J trimming: 3 bases; junction bases outside the gene matches: 6. Germline V gene sequence: CDR1 SGHVS, CDR2 FNYEAQ. This chain's CDR3 is CASSLGQGDLYEQYF. The CDR3, as DNA: TGTGCCAGCAGCTTAGGACAGGGTGATCTCTACGAGCAGTACTTC.

The chain is built from TRBV13 and TRBJ1-1, with D tentatively TRBD1 (5 bases). Germline CDR1 PRHDT, CDR2 FYEKMQ (reference sequence). The CDR3 loop spans 15 amino acids. V lost 3 bases and J lost 4, with 15 bases in between. Here the CDR3 DNA reads TGTGCCAGCAGCTTCCCGAGGGGAGGACTCACTGAAGCTTTCTTT. It yields the protein CASSFPRGGLTEAFF.

This clonotype was detected a few times. The chain links TRBV11-2 to TRBJ2-5, with D perhaps assigned TRBD1 or TRBD2 (5 bases each). Germline CDR1 SGHAT, CDR2 FQNNGV. The length of the CDR3 is 14 residues. Trimming shortened V by 5 bases and J by 6 bases, and 16 bases separated the two germline ends. CDR3: CASSPGPGSKTQYF. The CDR3 DNA follows: TGTGCCAGCAGCCCGGGACCGGGTTCTAAGACCCAGTACTTC.

This clonotype was recorded a few times. The V call is TRBV23-1, the J call TRBJ1-2; TRBD1 aligns across 10 bases. TRBV23-1 counts as an open reading frame of uncertain function. V shed 2 bases, J shed 5 bases, and the junction held 8 bases outside the gene matches. CDR3 length equals 16 residues. CDR3 sequence reads: CASSQDRDRGFYGYTF. The CDR3 DNA follows: TGCGCCAGCAGTCAAGACCGGGACAGGGGTTTTTATGGCTACACCTTC.

This clonotype appeared a few times. The rearrangement links TRBV15 to TRBJ1-5; no firm D call. This CDR3 is 16 amino acids long. Germline V gene lookup returns CDR1 LNHNV and CDR2 YYDKDF (reference sequence). V was pared by 0 bases and J by 4 bases, with 13 bases between. Written as DNA, the CDR3 is TGTGCCACCAGCAGAGATCGGTTTCGGGATAATCAGCCCCAGCATTTT. It encodes CATSRDRFRDNQPQHF.